This T cell receptor (beta chain) was recovered during a study of cytomegalovirus exposure and HLA in healthy donors. Trimming stripped 8 bases from V and 0 bases from J, with 11 bases between. This CDR3 contains 14 residues. The germline CDR1 and CDR2 sequences are MDHEN and SYDVKM. PCR employed 60 Vbeta and 13 Jbeta primers. TCRdb keeps only in-frame clones here, not all; method: immunoSEQ multiplex PCR. Counted here are roughly 130,000 clones, around 75% occurring once; the ten biggest clones make up less than 2.5%. The rearrangement joins TRBV28 to TRBJ2-1; no clear D. Material: PBMCs. The receptor was derived from a man between 25 and 39 years old in good health and CMV-seronegative. CDR3 sequence reads: CASRPISSYNEQFF. CDR3 DNA: TGTGCCAGCCGTCCAATTAGCTCCTACAATGAGCAGTTCTTC.